The clone carrying this T cell receptor beta chain occurred many times. The antigen is unknown. TCRdb processed the 5' RACE reads anew with MiXCR; each CDR3 protein has one entry. The profile covers approximately 240,000 distinct CDR3 sequences, with roughly 4% appearing a single time and 19% taken by the ten largest. The sample is drawn from a study of T cells after yellow fever vaccination. Points from the study as a whole: Most clones from primary vaccination resurfaced after the booster (about 95% CD4, 88% CD8). Faster peaking, at day 5 versus 15, marked a secondary response that was weaker.

Germline lookup yields CDR1 SGHRS and CDR2 YFSETQ. Unmatched junction bases numbered 7, after V lost 7 bases and J lost 5 bases. The CDR3 is 14 residues long. The genes are TRBV5-1 and TRBJ2-5; 11 bases are a match to TRBD2. The receptor was derived from a man between 18 and 35 years old who received the YFV17D yellow fever vaccine. The specimen comprised PBMCs, sampled 15 days after the yellow fever booster vaccination. CDR3 nucleotides: TGCGCCAGCGGCGGACTAGCGGGTACCGAGACCCAGTACTTC. It yields the protein CASGGLAGTETQYF.